Listed below are T cell receptor beta chains from one sample, sequenced in a study of identical twins. TCRdb fed the 5' RACE reads into MiXCR, producing one record per CDR3 protein. The repertoire holds 510,000 or so distinct CDR3 sequences, with roughly 15% as singletons. The sample was also linked to a second study, of yellow fever vaccine responses in identical twins.

Input material: CD4+ T cells sorted from blood. Every receptor here comes from a woman aged 18 to 35 in good health. Each CDR3 is given with its conserved first and last residue. D genes are given only for firm matches. Clone size, where shown, is once, few, many, or a class for clones that have expanded.

>TRBJ2-1|TRBV29-1|TRBD2|many
TGCAGCGTTGGACTAGCGGGAAAGGTGGATGAGCAGTTCTTC
CSVGLAGKVDEQFF
>TRBJ2-3|TRBV2|-|few
TGTGCCAGCAGGGAACGCAACACAGATACGCAGTATTTT
CASRERNTDTQYF
>TRBJ2-7|TRBV3-1|-|few
TGTGCCAGCAGCCAAGAACTGCCCCCCTCTTACGAGCAGTACTTC
CASSQELPPSYEQYF
>TRBJ2-3|TRBV3-1|-|many
TGTGCCAGCAGCCACTACCGGGCCACAAAAACGGATACGCAGTATTTT
CASSHYRATKTDTQYF
>TRBJ2-5|TRBV7-9|-|-
TGTGCCAGCAGCTCAGGGGAAGAGACCCAGTACTTC
CASSSGEETQYF
>TRBJ2-1|TRBV12-3/TRBV12-4|TRBD2|few
TGTGCCAGCAGTTTGGGACTAGCGCGCCAGGAGCAGTTCTTC
CASSLGLARQEQFF
>TRBJ2-3|TRBV5-1|TRBD1|-
TGCGCCAGCAGCCGCTCGGGACAGGGGAGCACAGATACGCAGTATTTT
CASSRSGQGSTDTQYF
>TRBJ1-5|TRBV12-3/TRBV12-4|-|few
TGTGCCAGCAGTTTTGAGGGGACGCGTCAGCCCCAGCATTTT
CASSFEGTRQPQHF
>TRBJ2-7|TRBV6-5|TRBD1|few
TGTGCCAGCAGTAACCCGGGACAGGGTCTCTGGGCCTACGAGCAGTACTTC
CASSNPGQGLWAYEQYF
>TRBJ2-7|TRBV12-3/TRBV12-4|-|many
TGTGCCAGCAGTCTCGGTCTTGAGCAGTACTTC
CASSLGLEQYF
>TRBJ2-4|TRBV20-1|-|-
TGCAGTGCTGACAGCCCGAGACCTGAGGGACTAGCCAAAAACATTCAGTACTTC
CSADSPRPEGLAKNIQYF
>TRBJ2-6|TRBV11-1|TRBD1|-
TGTGCCAGCAGCTTACAGGGGGCGCTTTTTCTTGCTGGGGCCAACGTCCTGACTTTC
CASSLQGALFLAGANVLTF
>TRBJ2-1|TRBV5-6|TRBD2|many
TGTGCCAGCAGCCCAACCGCTGGGACTAGCGGGGGGCTCAATGAGCAGTTCTTC
CASSPTAGTSGGLNEQFF
>TRBJ2-3|TRBV6-2/TRBV6-3|TRBD2|-
TGTGCCAGCAGTTACGGACTAGCGGGGGTTCACGCAGATACGCAGTATTTT
CASSYGLAGVHADTQYF